These 2 T cell receptor beta chains came from one sample sequenced in a study of cytomegalovirus exposure and HLA in healthy donors (dated by TCRdb to 2015 to 2018). The library was prepared using the immunoSEQ multiplex PCR assay. In its TCRdb copy, this immuneACCESS table keeps in-frame sequences only and misses some clones. Where compared with another copy, unresolved V genes explain less than half of these, and the others have no known cause. The sample has more than 85,000 clones on record, about 88% of them singletons. 4% of the sample is in the top ten clones. Sample: PBMCs. The source is a woman between 18 and 29 years old in good health and CMV-seropositive.

V is TRBV19 and J is TRBJ1-3; the match to TRBD1 covers 9 bases. V lost 4 bases, J lost 2 bases, and 6 bases stayed unmatched. This CDR3 spans 16 amino acids. From germline, CDR1 is LNHDA and CDR2 SQIVND (reference sequence). The CDR3 nucleotides read TGTGCCAGTAGTACGGGGACAGGGTTGGCTGGAAACACCATATATTTT. Translated: CASSTGTGLAGNTIYF.

The chain carries TRBV4-2 and TRBJ1-4, with 9 bases lining up with TRBD1. The J segment lost 8 bases and the V segment lost 4 bases, leaving 20 bases of the junction unmatched. The germline V gene has CDR1 LGHNA and CDR2 YNFKEQ. The CDR3 extends over 19 amino acids. The CDR3 DNA reads TGTGCCAGCAGCCTCGTTACACCGGGACAGGGCTTCCAGGGGGAAAAACTGTTTTTT. As protein: CASSLVTPGQGFQGEKLFF.